The 12 T cell receptor beta chains below all came from one sample that was sequenced in a study of shared clonotypes between healthy human individuals. Clones were sequenced by immunoSEQ multiplex PCR, and TCRdb holds only the in-frame ones, with some missing. The data show approximately 2.5 million clones, with over 85% seen just once and about 0.13% held by the top ten. The source material was naive CD4+ T cells sorted from blood. Subset described: CD45RA+ positively selected. The receptors stem from a young man in good health.

In DNA form, the CDR3 reads TGCGCCAGTGGACAGGATTCGTATGGCTACACCTTC. As protein: CASGQDSYGYTF. The genes are TRBV10-1 and TRBJ1-2; 7 nucleotides match TRBD1. Germline V CDR1 and CDR2: WNHNN, SYGVQD (reference sequence). The CDR3 covers 12 residues. V was pared by 9 bases and J by 5 bases, with 6 bases of the junction left unmatched.

The rearrangement joins TRBV9 to TRBJ2-3, with D possibly matching TRBD1 (6 bases). Germline V lookup: CDR1 SGDLS, CDR2 YYNGEE. The CDR3 has 16 residues. V was cut by 4 bases and J by 2 bases, with 17 bases left in between. The CDR3, as DNA: TGTGCCAGCAGCCAAAGACAGGCGACGTCCACAGATACGCAGTATTTT. This gives the protein CASSQRQATSTDTQYF.

The V call is TRBV5-4, the J call TRBJ2-2, with D perhaps matching TRBD1 (6 bases). CDR1 and CDR2 from the germline V gene are SGHNT and YYREEE (reference sequence). The germline V and J ends were trimmed by 3 bases and 4 bases, with 19 bases remaining between them. This CDR3 has 17 amino acids. This chain's CDR3 is CASSSQGTRRGTGELFF. CDR3 DNA sequence: TGTGCCAGCAGCTCCCAGGGGACCCGCAGGGGCACCGGGGAGCTGTTTTTT. Supplemented by reference TRBV5-4 and TRBJ2-2, the full variable domain reads ETGVTQSPTHLIKTRGQQVTLRCSSQSGHNTVSWYQQALGQGPQFIFQYYREEENGRGNFPPRFSGLQFPNYSSELNVNALELDDSALYLCASSSQGTRRGTGELFFGEGSRLTVL.

The chain recombines TRBV27 with TRBJ2-1; 7 nucleotides align to TRBD1. Germline V gene lookup returns CDR1 MNHEY and CDR2 SMNVEV (reference sequence). Trimming took 5 bases from V and 1 from J; bases not matched to a gene: 8. The CDR3 is 16 residues long. CDR3 coding DNA: TGTGCCAGCAGTCCTTTCCAGGGGGTTTCCTACAATGAGCAGTTCTTC. Translation gives CASSPFQGVSYNEQFF.

The rearrangement uses TRBV6-6 and TRBJ2-7; a weak D match, TRBD1 (6 bases). Germline values: CDR1 MNHNY, CDR2 SVGAGI (reference sequence). V was cut by 4 bases and J by 7 bases, with 20 bases left in between. This CDR3 has 15 amino acids. CDR3 nucleotide sequence: TGTGCCAGCAGTTCCACCCAGGGGCCCTCAGTGGAGCAGTACTTC. Amino acid sequence: CASSSTQGPSVEQYF.

The gene calls are TRBV5-1 and TRBJ2-1; possibly TRBD1 or TRBD2 for D (6 bases each). The germline V gene has CDR1 SGHRS and CDR2 YFSETQ. The CDR3 has 15 amino acids. Trimming removed 0 bases at V and 7 bases at J, with 14 bases between. CDR3 sequence reads: CASSLASRGLNEQFF. The CDR3 DNA reads TGCGCCAGCAGCTTGGCCTCCAGGGGACTGAATGAGCAGTTCTTC. Together with reference TRBV5-1 and TRBJ2-1, the CDR3 gives the full variable domain: KAGVTQTPRYLIKTRGQQVTLSCSPISGHRSVSWYQQTPGQGLQFLFEYFSETQRNKGNFPGRFSGRQFSNSRSEMNVSTLELGDSALYLCASSLASRGLNEQFFGPGTRLTVL.

This rearrangement joins TRBV6-5 to TRBJ2-7, with D possibly TRBD1 on 6 matching bases. With 6 bases removed from V and 0 bases from J, the gap between germline ends came to 12 bases. Germline CDR1 is MNHEY and CDR2 is SVGAGI. The CDR3 loop spans 14 amino acids. DNA of the CDR3: TGTGCCAGCAGCCGGGACACCCTCTCCTACGAGCAGTACTTC. As protein: CASSRDTLSYEQYF.

The gene calls are TRBV7-2 and TRBJ2-7, with 12 bases that match TRBD2. The CDR3 loop spans 18 amino acids. CDR1 is SGHTA and CDR2 is FQGNSA in the germline V gene. The ends lost 3 bases at V and 0 bases at J; junction bases unmatched: 9. In DNA, the CDR3 is TGTGCCAGCAGCTTCGGGGCTAGCGGGAGGGCCCGCTCCTACGAGCAGTACTTC. This codes for CASSFGASGRARSYEQYF.

This clone came up once. The chain joins TRBV5-6 to TRBJ2-3; 8 bases fit TRBD1. This CDR3 spans 15 amino acids. After removal of 3 bases from V and 2 bases from J, the junction contained 5 bases not matched to a gene. In germline, CDR1 is SGHDT, CDR2 YYEEEE. The CDR3 spells CASSWGDRTTDTQYF. CDR3 nucleotide sequence: TGTGCCAGCAGCTGGGGGGACAGGACCACAGATACGCAGTATTTT.

This clone showed up just a few times. V and J are TRBV5-6 and TRBJ1-1; D uncertain. The CDR3 runs to 11 residues. Trimming removed 3 bases from V and 1 base from J, with 1 base in between. Looked up from germline, CDR1 is SGHDT and CDR2 is YYEEEE. CDR3 region: CASSWNTEAFF. For the CDR3, the DNA is TGTGCCAGCAGCTGGAACACTGAAGCTTTCTTT.

The chain employs TRBV25-1 and TRBJ2-5; TRBD2 aligns across 11 bases. TRBJ2-7 matches the DNA end more closely, so the J call is doubtful. Germline loops: CDR1 MGHDK, CDR2 SYGVNS. The CDR3 runs to 16 residues. The CDR3 reads CASSPGGLAASYEQYF. CDR3 nucleotide sequence: TGTGCCAGCAGTCCAGGGGGACTAGCGGCATCCTACGAGCAGTACTTC.

The chain links TRBV2 to TRBJ1-1; TRBD1 matches 7 bases. The CDR3 loop spans 13 amino acids. Germline values: CDR1 SNHLY, CDR2 FYNNEI. The ends lost 7 bases at V and 1 base at J; junction bases unmatched: 3. CDR3 protein: CASTGQQNTEAFF. DNA of the CDR3: TGTGCCAGCACGGGACAGCAGAACACTGAAGCTTTCTTT.